These 29 T cell receptor beta chains were sequenced from one sample in a study of blood T cell repertoires in COVID-19. Profiling relied on immunoSEQ multiplex PCR, and the TCRdb table lists in-frame clones only, not all of them. The sample shows about 240,000 clones, 83% of them seen only once. The sample taken for sequencing was PBMCs or T cells enriched from blood (not recorded which). The source of these receptors is a woman aged 40-49 years who had been exposed to COVID-19.

This clone has only a few counts. The chain carries TRBV3-1 (or the pseudogene TRBV3-2) and TRBJ1-4; maybe TRBD1 (5 bases). The CDR3 loop spans 14 amino acids. Looked up from germline, CDR1 is LGHDT and CDR2 is YNNKEL (reference sequence). The ends were cut back, 5 bases at V and 7 bases at J, with 14 bases in the middle. CDR3 sequence reads: CASSVQAGVEKLFF. CDR3 sequence (DNA): TGTGCCAGCAGCGTACAGGCGGGGGTTGAAAAACTGTTTTTT.

The chain has TRBV7-7 and TRBJ1-1; D possibly corresponds to TRBD1 (6 bases). The V and J ends lost 2 bases and 0 bases respectively, with 25 bases between them. The germline V gene has CDR1 SSHAT and CDR2 FNYEAQ (reference sequence). The CDR3 extends over 20 amino acids. CDR3 sequence (DNA): TGTGCCAGCAGCTTAAGACTACAAGGGACAACCAAGAACCTGAACACTGAAGCTTTCTTT. It specifies CASSLRLQGTTKNLNTEAFF.

V is TRBV19 and J is TRBJ2-3; 9 bases are shared with TRBD2. The CDR3 consists of 16 residues. The trim removed 2 bases at V and 1 base at J, leaving 4 bases unmatched. Germline CDR1 is LNHDA and CDR2 is SQIVND (reference sequence). CDR3: CASSIQLAGGTDTQYF. In DNA, the CDR3 is TGTGCCAGTAGTATACAACTAGCGGGCGGCACAGATACGCAGTATTTT.

The chain has TRBV3-1 (or the pseudogene TRBV3-2) and TRBJ1-2, with D possibly TRBD1 on 5 matching bases. Per germline, CDR1 LGHDT and CDR2 YNNKEL (reference sequence). The CDR3 spans 14 residues. V lost 5 bases and J lost 5, with 15 bases in between. Here the CDR3 DNA reads TGTGCCAGCAGCGCGCTCGCCGGGGGATATGGCTACACCTTC. Translation gives CASSALAGGYGYTF.

The gene calls are TRBV5-1 and TRBJ2-1; 8 nucleotides line up with TRBD2. The CDR3 is 15 amino acids. V gave up 0 bases and J gave up 7 bases; unmatched junction bases: 6. Germline V gene data show CDR1 as SGHRS and CDR2 as YFSETQ. CDR3 nucleotide sequence: TGCGCCAGCAGCTTGGGAGGCGGGGGGCGAAATGAGCAGTTCTTC. Residues: CASSLGGGGRNEQFF. The variable domain in full, with the rest retrieved from reference TRBV5-1 and TRBJ2-1, is KAGVTQTPRYLIKTRGQQVTLSCSPISGHRSVSWYQQTPGQGLQFLFEYFSETQRNKGNFPGRFSGRQFSNSRSEMNVSTLELGDSALYLCASSLGGGGRNEQFFGPGTRLTVL.

This chain joins TRBV19 and TRBJ2-1; 7 nucleotides align to TRBD2. This CDR3 has 14 residues. Per the germline V gene, CDR1 is LNHDA and CDR2 is SQIVND (reference sequence). The trim removed 4 bases at V and 6 bases at J, leaving 6 bases unmatched. CDR3 sequence: CASSREGGSNEQFF. The CDR3 coding sequence is TGTGCCAGTAGTAGGGAGGGTGGCAGCAATGAGCAGTTCTTC.

The J gene is TRBJ2-2, the V gene TRBV5-1; TRBD2 agrees at 11 bases. Germline trimming cut 3 bases from V and 5 bases from J; bases unmatched to any gene: 9. There are 17 residues in the CDR3. Germline V lookup: CDR1 SGHRS, CDR2 YFSETQ. Here the CDR3 reads CASSSLAGAPGTGELFF. In nucleotides, the CDR3 is TGCGCCAGCAGCTCACTAGCGGGGGCCCCCGGAACCGGGGAGCTGTTTTTT.

The chain uses TRBV14 and TRBJ1-2; the D gene is possibly TRBD1 (5 bases). Trimming shortened V by 0 bases and J by 8 bases, and 13 bases separated the two germline ends. The germline gives CDR1 SGHDN, CDR2 FVKESK. The CDR3 length is 14 residues. CDR3 DNA: TGTGCCAGCAGCCAAGATGCAGGGCTGGGGGGCTACACCTTC. Protein: CASSQDAGLGGYTF.

The V gene is TRBV4-2, the J gene TRBJ2-3; D perhaps matches TRBD2 (6 bases). Germline values: CDR1 LGHNA, CDR2 YNFKEQ. This CDR3 is built from 17 residues. Trimming removed 0 bases at V and 4 bases at J, with 17 bases between. CDR3 sequence reads: CASSQDPSTGVADTQYF. DNA of the CDR3: TGTGCCAGCAGCCAAGATCCTTCTACGGGGGTCGCAGATACGCAGTATTTT.

This clone was detected once. The V gene is TRBV6-2 or TRBV6-3, the J gene TRBJ2-3; 13 nucleotides line up with TRBD2. Germline lookup yields CDR1 MNHEY and CDR2 SVGEGT. The CDR3 has 18 amino acids. Trimming cost V 2 bases and J 2 bases; bases outside gene matches: 7. CDR3 protein: CASSYPTSGGQTTDTQYF. Here the CDR3 DNA reads TGTGCCAGCAGTTACCCGACTAGCGGGGGGCAAACCACAGATACGCAGTATTTT.

The chain couples TRBV9 to TRBJ1-1; no definite D call. Trimming cost V 1 base and J 3 bases, with 13 bases left between them. CDR3 size: 15 residues. Germline V gives CDR1 SGDLS, CDR2 YYNGEE. CDR3 DNA sequence: TGTGCCAGCAGCGTAAGGGAGAGGAGGGACACTGAAGCTTTCTTT. Translated: CASSVRERRDTEAFF.

The chain joins TRBV4-1 to TRBJ1-2; 7 positions match TRBD1. The ends lost 0 bases at V and 3 bases at J; junction bases unmatched: 13. CDR3 length equals 18 residues. The V gene's germline CDR1 is MGHRA and CDR2 YSYEKL. CDR3 loop: CASSQDGGRGLLDYGYTF. The CDR3 region has the DNA TGCGCCAGCAGCCAAGACGGGGGAAGGGGGCTATTGGACTATGGCTACACCTTC.

The rearrangement uses TRBV7-3 and TRBJ1-6; 9 bases map to TRBD1. This CDR3 spans 15 amino acids. V lost 4 bases and J lost 5; bases outside the gene matches: 3. The germline V gene encodes CDR1 SGHTA and CDR2 FQGTGA. As DNA, the CDR3 is TGTGCCAGCAGCTCGACAGGGGGGGATAATTCACCCCTCCACTTT. Translating it yields CASSSTGGDNSPLHF.

The chain recombines TRBV5-1 with TRBJ1-1; D uncertain. V lost 4 bases, J lost 1 base, and 8 bases lay in between. Germline assignment: CDR1 SGHRS and CDR2 YFSETQ. The CDR3 loop spans 13 amino acids. As DNA, the CDR3 is TGCGCCAGCAGCCCTCCGGGGAACACTGAAGCTTTCTTT. It translates to CASSPPGNTEAFF.

The rearrangement links TRBV7-7 to TRBJ2-2, with a possible D match to TRBD2 (5 bases). Germline V lookup: CDR1 SSHAT, CDR2 FNYEAQ (reference sequence). The CDR3 length is 16 residues. V was trimmed by 5 bases and J by 4 bases, leaving 17 bases between them. The CDR3 here is CASSDVVGGGTGELFF. Written as DNA, the CDR3 is TGTGCCAGCAGCGATGTAGTCGGAGGAGGCACCGGGGAGCTGTTTTTT.

This chain links TRBV28 with TRBJ1-5, with TRBD1 as a possible D gene (5 bases). Trimming shortened V by 6 bases and J by 0 bases, and 21 bases separated the two germline ends. The CDR3 is made up of 18 amino acids. Germline-derived CDR1 and CDR2 are MDHEN and SYDVKM. The CDR3 DNA reads TGTGCCAGCAGACCCCCGACAGAAGGCTTGTATAGCAATCAGCCCCAGCATTTT. Protein product: CASRPPTEGLYSNQPQHF.

V is TRBV4-1 and J is TRBJ2-3; TRBD1 is a possible D gene (7 bases). Trimming took 0 bases from V and 2 from J, leaving 12 bases between them. The V gene's germline CDR1 is MGHRA and CDR2 YSYEKL. CDR3 length: 16 amino acids. CDR3 nucleotides: TGCGCCAGCAGCCAAGATCCAGGGGGGCTCACAGATACGCAGTATTTT. It specifies CASSQDPGGLTDTQYF.

This chain connects TRBV9 to TRBJ2-2, with 7 bases matching TRBD1. V was clipped by 2 bases and J by 5 bases; unmatched bases: 9. This CDR3 has 16 amino acids. Germline CDR1 and CDR2: SGDLS and YYNGEE. CDR3 amino acids: CASSVSNRGNTGELFF. The CDR3 coding sequence is TGTGCCAGCAGCGTTTCTAACAGGGGAAATACCGGGGAGCTGTTTTTT.

The chain combines TRBV27 with TRBJ1-6; maybe TRBD1 (5 bases). Germline CDR1 reads MNHEY; CDR2 reads SMNVEV (reference sequence). V lost 5 bases and J lost 5, with 16 bases in between. This CDR3 spans 16 amino acids. CDR3 sequence (DNA): TGTGCCAGCAGTCCCCGACAGAATACCCATAATTCACCCCTCCACTTT. Its translation: CASSPRQNTHNSPLHF.

The rearrangement joins TRBV19 to TRBJ1-1; the D gene is possibly TRBD1 (5 bases). This CDR3 spans 15 amino acids. Between the trimmed V and J ends, which lost 7 bases and 4 bases, there was a span of 19 bases. Germline V gene data show CDR1 as LNHDA and CDR2 as SQIVND (reference sequence). The chain's CDR3 is CASTGRGYGGTEAFF. The CDR3 nucleotides are TGTGCCAGTACCGGGCGAGGTTACGGGGGCACTGAAGCTTTCTTT. The complete variable domain, with remaining parts taken from reference TRBV19 and TRBJ1-1, reads DGGITQSPKYLFRKEGQNVTLSCEQNLNHDAMYWYRQDPGQGLRLIYYSQIVNDFQKGDIAEGYSVSREKKESFPLTVTSAQKNPTAFYLCASTGRGYGGTEAFFGQGTRLTVV.

The rearrangement uses TRBV5-4 and TRBJ2-6; D unresolved. The CDR3 length is 16 residues. V was shortened by 4 bases and J by 0 bases, with 11 bases between the two germline ends. The germline V gene encodes CDR1 SGHNT and CDR2 YYREEE (reference sequence). The CDR3 here is CASSTRQTSGANVLTF. The CDR3 DNA reads as TGTGCCAGCAGCACCCGACAAACCTCTGGGGCCAACGTCCTGACTTTC.

Concerning this clone: This CDR3 is also generated by other DNA sequences in the sample. The CDR3 here is CASSPDYLSTDTQYF. In nucleotides, the CDR3 is TGTGCCAGCAGCCCGGACTACCTAAGCACAGATACGCAGTATTTT. The rearrangement joins TRBV7-2 to TRBJ2-3; possibly TRBD2 for D (6 bases). This CDR3 has 15 residues. Trimming pared 5 bases from V and 0 bases from J, leaving 12 bases between. Germline V lookup: CDR1 SGHTA, CDR2 FQGNSA.

This chain connects TRBV12-5 to TRBJ1-3; the D is unclear. There are 11 residues in the CDR3. V lost 2 bases to trimming and J lost 9 bases, with 5 bases between them. Germline CDR1 LGHNT, CDR2 FRNRAP. Written as DNA, the CDR3 is TGTGCTAGTGGTTTGTTCTCCACCATATATTTT. It encodes CASGLFSTIYF.

V usage is TRBV18 and J usage is TRBJ1-4; 12 positions agree with TRBD1. V gave up 3 bases and J gave up 6 bases; unmatched junction bases: 11. The germline V gene encodes CDR1 KGHSH and CDR2 LQKENI. This CDR3 contains 18 residues. This CDR3 is CASSPLGTGGEVDEKLFF. CDR3 bases: TGTGCCAGCTCACCTCTTGGGACAGGGGGCGAAGTCGATGAAAAACTGTTTTTT.

The chain couples TRBV5-1 to TRBJ1-2, with D unclear. V was trimmed by 0 bases and J by 6 bases, leaving 15 bases between them. The CDR3 is 15 residues long. Germline lookup yields CDR1 SGHRS and CDR2 YFSETQ. This CDR3 reads CASSLAGNSPDGYTF. In DNA, the CDR3 is TGCGCCAGCAGCTTGGCCGGGAACAGTCCCGATGGCTACACCTTC.

The J gene is TRBJ2-1, the V gene TRBV14, with D possibly TRBD1 on 6 matching bases. This CDR3 contains 14 residues. The V end lost 2 bases, the J end lost 8 bases, and 13 bases lay between the germline ends. Germline V gene data show CDR1 as SGHDN and CDR2 as FVKESK. CDR3 protein: CASSQPRTEDEQFF. Here the CDR3 DNA reads TGTGCCAGCAGCCAACCTAGGACAGAGGATGAGCAGTTCTTC. The whole variable domain, filled in from reference TRBV14 and TRBJ2-1, reads EAGVTQFPSHSVIEKGQTVTLRCDPISGHDNLYWYRRVMGKEIKFLLHFVKESKQDESGMPNNRFLAERTGGTYSTLKVQPAELEDSGVYFCASSQPRTEDEQFFGPGTRLTVL.

The rearrangement links TRBV6-5 to TRBJ1-5, with D perhaps matching TRBD1 (5 bases). There are 14 residues in the CDR3. V lost 2 bases to trimming and J lost 6 bases, with 11 bases between them. Germline CDR1 reads MNHEY; CDR2 reads SVGAGI. CDR3 region: CASSYGQGGQPQHF. For the CDR3, the DNA is TGTGCCAGCAGTTACGGTCAGGGCGGTCAGCCCCAGCATTTT.

This clone was seen only once. The chain couples TRBV13 to TRBJ2-7; D is perhaps TRBD1 (5 bases). Looked up from germline, CDR1 is PRHDT and CDR2 is FYEKMQ (reference sequence). This CDR3 has 12 residues. The V end was cut by 3 bases, the J end by 4 bases, with 7 bases between. CDR3 sequence reads: CASSFKGYEQYF. The CDR3 DNA sequence: TGTGCCAGCAGCTTCAAGGGGTACGAGCAGTACTTC.

This clone was observed a single time. This chain uses TRBV30 with TRBJ2-5; D call uncertain. Trimming removed 2 bases at V and 5 bases at J, with 6 bases between. Germline CDR1 is GTSNPN and CDR2 is SVGIG (reference sequence). The CDR3 extends over 11 amino acids. The CDR3 bases are TGTGCCTGGAGTCCCTCTGAGACCCAGTACTTC. This codes for CAWSPSETQYF.